This TCR beta chain was retrieved from a study of blood T cell repertoires in COVID-19. Trimming at V came to 6 bases and at J to 3 bases, leaving 18 bases not matched to a gene. Germline V gene sequence: CDR1 MNHEY, CDR2 SMNVEV (reference sequence). The CDR3 totals 18 residues. This clone was seen a single time. Sequencing used immunoSEQ multiplex PCR; TCRdb keeps in-frame clones, though not all of them. The table shows about 480,000 clones, with more than 85% occurring only once. The sequence derives from a woman aged 25 to 39 with acute or convalescent COVID-19. The chain recombines TRBV27 with TRBJ2-7, with 9 bases identical to TRBD2. The sample was peripheral blood. CDR3 loop: CASSIGASGVLMNYEQYF. CDR3 in DNA: TGTGCCAGCAGCATTGGGGCTAGCGGGGTCCTCATGAACTACGAGCAGTACTTC.